This T cell receptor (beta chain) was captured by sequencing in a study of identical twins. This clonotype was seen a handful of times. One entry per CDR3 protein results from TCRdb running MiXCR on the 5' RACE reads. The table includes about 490,000 distinct CDR3 sequences, 15% detected once. All donors comprised healthy Caucasians. The sample also formed part of further work on yellow fever vaccine responses in identical twins. As reported in that work: Reported findings indicate that twins' vaccine T cell responses seemed partially convergent, partially personalized.

The TCR comes from a woman aged 18-30 years in good health. Sequencing was carried out using CD4+ T cells sorted from blood.

The CDR3 protein is CASSQDFAGAINYGYTF. Here the CDR3 DNA reads TGCGCCAGCAGCCAAGATTTTGCAGGGGCTATTAACTATGGCTACACCTTC. V gene TRBV4-1 combines with J gene TRBJ1-2, with a possible D match to TRBD1 (6 bases). The length of the CDR3 is 17 residues. The V gene lost 0 bases and the J gene lost 1 base, with 15 bases spanning the gap. Germline CDR1 MGHRA, CDR2 YSYEKL.